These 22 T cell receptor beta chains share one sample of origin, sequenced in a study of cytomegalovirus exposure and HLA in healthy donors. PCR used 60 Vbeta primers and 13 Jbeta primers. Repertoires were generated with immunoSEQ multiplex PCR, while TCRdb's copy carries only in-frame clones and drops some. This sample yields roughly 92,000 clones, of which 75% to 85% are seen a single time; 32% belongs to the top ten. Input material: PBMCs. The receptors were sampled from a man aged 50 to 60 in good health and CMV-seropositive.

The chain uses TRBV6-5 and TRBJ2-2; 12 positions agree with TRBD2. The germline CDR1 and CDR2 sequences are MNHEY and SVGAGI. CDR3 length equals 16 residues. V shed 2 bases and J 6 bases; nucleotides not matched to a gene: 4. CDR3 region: CASSYEGLAGAGELFF. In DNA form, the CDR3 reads TGTGCCAGCAGTTACGAGGGACTAGCGGGTGCCGGGGAGCTGTTTTTT.

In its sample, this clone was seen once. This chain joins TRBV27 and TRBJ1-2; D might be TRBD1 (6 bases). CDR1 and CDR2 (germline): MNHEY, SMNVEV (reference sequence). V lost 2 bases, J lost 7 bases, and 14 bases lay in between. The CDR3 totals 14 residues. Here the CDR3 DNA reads TGTGCCAGCAGTTTAGGGGGCAGGGGCGCTGGCTACACCTTC. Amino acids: CASSLGGRGAGYTF.

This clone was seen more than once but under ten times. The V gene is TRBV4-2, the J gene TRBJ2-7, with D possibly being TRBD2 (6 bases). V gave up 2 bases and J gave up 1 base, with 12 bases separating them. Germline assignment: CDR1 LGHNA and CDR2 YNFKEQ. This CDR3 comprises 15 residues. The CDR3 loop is CASSQILGLSYEQYF. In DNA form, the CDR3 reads TGTGCCAGCAGCCAAATCTTGGGACTTTCCTACGAGCAGTACTTC.

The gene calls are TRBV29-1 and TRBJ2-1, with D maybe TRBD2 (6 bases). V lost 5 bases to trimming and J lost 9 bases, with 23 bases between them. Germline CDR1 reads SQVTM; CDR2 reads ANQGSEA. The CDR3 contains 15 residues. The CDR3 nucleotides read TGCAGCGTTAACCCCGGGACTCTTGAGGCATCTGAGCAGTTCTTC. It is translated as CSVNPGTLEASEQFF.

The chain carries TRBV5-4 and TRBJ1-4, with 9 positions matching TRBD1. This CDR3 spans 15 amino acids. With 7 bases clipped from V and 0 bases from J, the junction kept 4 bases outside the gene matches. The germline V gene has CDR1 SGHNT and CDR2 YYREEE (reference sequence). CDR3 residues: CASRQGGSTNEKLFF. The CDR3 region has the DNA TGTGCCAGCCGACAGGGGGGCTCAACTAATGAAAAACTGTTTTTT.

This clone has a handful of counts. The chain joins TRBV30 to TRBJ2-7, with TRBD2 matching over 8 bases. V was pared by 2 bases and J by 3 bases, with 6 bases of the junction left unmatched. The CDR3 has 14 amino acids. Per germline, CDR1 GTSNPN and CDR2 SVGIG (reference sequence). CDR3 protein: CAWSNSGLGYEQYF. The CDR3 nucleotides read TGTGCCTGGAGTAACTCGGGACTAGGCTACGAGCAGTACTTC.

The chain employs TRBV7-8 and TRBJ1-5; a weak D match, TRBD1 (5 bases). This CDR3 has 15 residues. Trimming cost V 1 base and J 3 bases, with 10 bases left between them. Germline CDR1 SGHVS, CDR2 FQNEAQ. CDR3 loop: CASSLGSQDNQPQHF. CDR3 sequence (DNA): TGTGCCAGCAGCTTAGGTTCACAGGACAATCAGCCCCAGCATTTT.

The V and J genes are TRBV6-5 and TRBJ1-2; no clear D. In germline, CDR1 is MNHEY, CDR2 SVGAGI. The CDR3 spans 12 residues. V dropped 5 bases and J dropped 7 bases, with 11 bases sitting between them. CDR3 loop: CASSPFNFGYTF. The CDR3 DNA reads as TGTGCCAGCAGTCCTTTTAATTTTGGCTACACCTTC.

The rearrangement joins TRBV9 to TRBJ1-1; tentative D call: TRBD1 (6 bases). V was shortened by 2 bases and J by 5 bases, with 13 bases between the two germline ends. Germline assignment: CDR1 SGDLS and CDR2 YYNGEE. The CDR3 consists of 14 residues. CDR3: CASSVGQGRTEAFF. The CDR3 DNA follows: TGTGCCAGCAGCGTGGGTCAGGGGCGTACTGAAGCTTTCTTT.

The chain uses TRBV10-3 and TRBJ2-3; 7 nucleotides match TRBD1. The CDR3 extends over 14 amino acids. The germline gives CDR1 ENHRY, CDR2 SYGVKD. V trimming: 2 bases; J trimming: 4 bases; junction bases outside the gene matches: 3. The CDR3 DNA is TGTGCCATCAGTGAGGGACAGGCATCAGATACGCAGTATTTT. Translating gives CAISEGQASDTQYF.

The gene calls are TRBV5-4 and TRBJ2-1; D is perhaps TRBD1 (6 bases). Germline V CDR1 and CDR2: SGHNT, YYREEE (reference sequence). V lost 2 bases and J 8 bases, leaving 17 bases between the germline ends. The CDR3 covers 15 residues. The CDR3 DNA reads TGTGCCAGCAGCTTTCAGGGGAGAGGTTTAGATGAGCAGTTCTTC. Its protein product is CASSFQGRGLDEQFF.

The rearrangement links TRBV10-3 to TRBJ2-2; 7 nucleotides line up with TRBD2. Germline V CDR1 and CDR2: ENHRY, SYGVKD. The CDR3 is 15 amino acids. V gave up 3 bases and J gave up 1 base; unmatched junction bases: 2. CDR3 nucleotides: TGTGCCATCAGTGACCAGCGGGAGAACACCGGGGAGCTGTTTTTT. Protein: CAISDQRENTGELFF.

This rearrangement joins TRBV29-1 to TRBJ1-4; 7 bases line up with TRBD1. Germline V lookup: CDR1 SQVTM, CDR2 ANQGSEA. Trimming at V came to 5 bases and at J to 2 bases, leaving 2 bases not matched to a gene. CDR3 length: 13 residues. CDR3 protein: CSVLTGTNEKLFF. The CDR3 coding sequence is TGCAGCGTTTTGACAGGGACTAATGAAAAACTGTTTTTT.

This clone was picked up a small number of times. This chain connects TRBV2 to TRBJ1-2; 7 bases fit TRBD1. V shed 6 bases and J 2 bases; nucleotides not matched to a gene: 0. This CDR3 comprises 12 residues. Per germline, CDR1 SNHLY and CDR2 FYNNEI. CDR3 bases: TGTGCCAGCAGGGGACAGAACTATGGCTACACCTTC. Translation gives CASRGQNYGYTF.

As DNA, the CDR3 is TGCGCCAGCAAAAGGACTAGCGGGACCTACAATGAGCAGTTCTTC. It yields the protein CASKRTSGTYNEQFF. The rearrangement links TRBV10-2 to TRBJ2-1, with 12 positions matching TRBD2. CDR3 length: 15 residues. V was clipped by 7 bases and J by 2 bases; unmatched bases: 3. The germline V gene has CDR1 WSHSY and CDR2 SAAADI.

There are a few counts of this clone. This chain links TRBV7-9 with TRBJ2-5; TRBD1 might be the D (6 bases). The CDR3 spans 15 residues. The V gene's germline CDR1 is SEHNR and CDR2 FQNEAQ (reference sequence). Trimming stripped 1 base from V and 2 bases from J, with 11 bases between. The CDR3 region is CASSLEGGIQETQYF. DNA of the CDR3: TGTGCCAGCAGCTTAGAAGGGGGTATACAAGAGACCCAGTACTTC.

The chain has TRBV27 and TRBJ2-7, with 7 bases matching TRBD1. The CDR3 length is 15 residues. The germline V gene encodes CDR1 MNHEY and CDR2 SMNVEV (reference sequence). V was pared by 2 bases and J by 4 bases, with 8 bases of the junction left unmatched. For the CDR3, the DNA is TGTGCCAGCAGTTTAATGAGGACAGGACGGTACGAGCAGTACTTC. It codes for CASSLMRTGRYEQYF.

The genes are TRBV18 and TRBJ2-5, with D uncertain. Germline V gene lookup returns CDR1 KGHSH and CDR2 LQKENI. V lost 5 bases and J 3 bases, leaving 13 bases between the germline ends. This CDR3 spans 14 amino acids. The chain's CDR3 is CASSMMNKKETQYF. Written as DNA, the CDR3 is TGTGCCAGCTCAATGATGAACAAGAAAGAGACCCAGTACTTC. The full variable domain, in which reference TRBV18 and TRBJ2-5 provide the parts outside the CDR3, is NAGVMQNPRHLVRRRGQEARLRCSPMKGHSHVYWYRQLPEEGLKFMVYLQKENIIDESGMPKERFSAEFPKEGPSILRIQQVVRGDSAAYFCASSMMNKKETQYFGPGTRLLVL.

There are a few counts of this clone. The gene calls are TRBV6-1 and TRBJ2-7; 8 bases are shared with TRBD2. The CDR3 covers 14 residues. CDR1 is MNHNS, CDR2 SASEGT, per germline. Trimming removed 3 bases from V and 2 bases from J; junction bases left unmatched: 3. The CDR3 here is CASSEVSGTYEQYF. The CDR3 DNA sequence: TGTGCCAGCAGTGAGGTTAGCGGGACCTACGAGCAGTACTTC.

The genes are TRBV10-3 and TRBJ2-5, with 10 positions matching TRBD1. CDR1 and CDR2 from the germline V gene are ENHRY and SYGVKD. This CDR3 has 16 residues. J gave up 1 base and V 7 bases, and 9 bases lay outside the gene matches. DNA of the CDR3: TGTGCCATCAACCCCGGGACAGGGGCCTCCCAAGAGACCCAGTACTTC. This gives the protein CAINPGTGASQETQYF.

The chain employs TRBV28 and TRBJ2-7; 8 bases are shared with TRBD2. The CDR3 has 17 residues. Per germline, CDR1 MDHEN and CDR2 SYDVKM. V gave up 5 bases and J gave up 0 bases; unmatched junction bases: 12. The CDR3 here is CASSPPWTSQSSYEQYF. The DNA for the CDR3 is TGTGCCAGCAGTCCCCCATGGACTAGCCAGAGCTCCTACGAGCAGTACTTC.

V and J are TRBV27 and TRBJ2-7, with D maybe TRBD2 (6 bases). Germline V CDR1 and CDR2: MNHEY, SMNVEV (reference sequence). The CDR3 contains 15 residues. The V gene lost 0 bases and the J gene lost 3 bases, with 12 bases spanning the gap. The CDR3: CASSLSGTEFYEQYF. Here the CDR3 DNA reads TGTGCCAGCAGTTTATCGGGGACTGAGTTCTACGAGCAGTACTTC.